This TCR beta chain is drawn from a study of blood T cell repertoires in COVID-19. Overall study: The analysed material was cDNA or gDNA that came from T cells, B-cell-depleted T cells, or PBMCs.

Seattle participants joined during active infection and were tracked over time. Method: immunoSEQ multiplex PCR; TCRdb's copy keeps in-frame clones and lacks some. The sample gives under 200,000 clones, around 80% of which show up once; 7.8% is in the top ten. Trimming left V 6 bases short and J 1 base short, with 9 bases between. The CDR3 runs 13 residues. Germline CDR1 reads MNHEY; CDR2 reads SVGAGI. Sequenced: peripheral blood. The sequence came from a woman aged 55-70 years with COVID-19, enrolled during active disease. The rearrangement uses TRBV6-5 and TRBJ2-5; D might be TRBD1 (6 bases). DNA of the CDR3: TGTGCCAGCAGCAGGGACATCCAAGAGACCCAGTACTTC. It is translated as CASSRDIQETQYF.